This T cell receptor beta chain was sequenced during a study of human T cells and chemical hapten exposure. Study context: Patients, largely female, had alopecia areata, totalis or universalis.

This CDR3 region has 13 residues. Deletions cut 8 bases from V and 1 base from J, with 12 bases between. The study's library attached unique molecular identifiers to single cDNA molecules. Each CDR3 protein gets one entry after TCRdb re-called the RACE reads with MiXCR. The sample contains around 330,000 distinct CDR3 sequences, roughly 6% of which appear only once. Time point denoted: pre-sensitization, week 0. Treatment here: therapeutic diphenylcyclopropenone sensitization with weekly scalp DPC. The receptor was derived from a woman under 30 with alopecia areata. Some clones in this sample may be carry-over from other donors' samples. Sequenced here: whole blood, sampled in connection with sensitization to the hapten diphenylcyclopropenone (DPC). The V and J genes are TRBV12-3 or TRBV12-4 and TRBJ2-7; D possibly corresponds to TRBD1 (6 bases). The CDR3 nucleotides are TGTGCCAGCGGTTCACAGGGATCCTACGAGCAGTACTTC. Translating it yields CASGSQGSYEQYF.